This T cell receptor (beta chain) was captured in a study of shared clonotypes between healthy human individuals (dated by TCRdb to about 2020). General notes on the study: The cohort comprised two women and a few men aged 18 to 49 years. For each donor, CD4 naive and CD4 memory were each run on three plates, CD8 naive on two plates, and CD8 memory on one plate. To estimate repertoire size and how much clonotype sharing occurs between individuals, the study deeply sequenced the blood TCR repertoires of several healthy adults. Libraries were prepared and TCR repertoires were sequenced by different laboratories using diverse techniques, in order to increase sequencing depth and limit assay-specific biases. Each donor's leukapheresis produced roughly between roughly 0.94 and 9.5 billion PBMCs.

The CDR3 sequence holds 16 residues, the cysteine and phenylalanine included. This entry keeps only the CDR3 DNA: 48 bases, framed from base 1. Per the germline V gene, SGHDN is the CDR1 and FVKESK is the CDR2. V was cut back by 0 bases and J by 4 bases, leaving a gap of 12 bases between them. Using the deep immunoSEQ assay, multiplex PCR amplified TCR CDR3 regions from genomic DNA. For each cell subset, the extracted genomic DNA was distributed evenly across all wells of several immunoSEQ 96-well plates, and each plate served as one replicate. For sorted subsets, 200 to 250 ng of genomic DNA, equivalent to some 30,000 T cell genomes, went into each replicate PCR. Purified libraries were quantified with a Qubit 3.0 fluorometer, sized on a Bioanalyzer 2100, and re-quantified with the KAPA Library Quantification kit. Every immunoSEQ 96-well plate was sequenced on a dedicated single-read 150-cycle Illumina NextSeq 550 flow cell. In the paper's pipeline: Because only junctional sequences without quality scores were contained in the immunoSEQ output, filtering matching that applied to full-length reads could not be performed. To assign V/J genes and CDR3, sequences were annotated using PyIR, a Python wrapper for IgBLAST v1.9, with IMGT germline references. Reads with weak V/J assignments (E-value above 1e-6), missing CDR3, stop codons, out-of-frame junctions, or ambiguous translated residues were removed. V3J clonotypes were defined as sequences sharing the same inferred V gene, J gene, and CDR3 amino acid sequence. To compute the percentage overlap between repertoires, the number of shared unique clonotypes was divided by the size of the smaller repertoire. Richness of each repertoire was evaluated using RTK rarefaction, the Chao1 estimator, and Recon v2.1 estimates of unobserved clonotypes. Generation probabilities were computed with OLGA for all TCRbeta clonotypes obtained by the gDNA method from a few donors. Imported from immuneACCESS, the table was reduced by TCRdb to in-frame sequences with V and J called. These copies leave out some clones; in studies compared against another copy, an unresolved V gene accounts for under half, and the cause of the remainder is not known. Clonal size and the V and J genes are those of that table, whereas D and trimming came from the DNA. Within this sample are around 2,000,000 clones, with 93% of them counted one time only. Around 1.7% of the sample goes to the ten largest clones.

Overall results and qualifications from the work: Only blood was sampled, and tissue TCR repertoires likely differ from those in blood. The small number of donors limited the genetic and exposure-history diversity represented. Clonotypes shared by all four sorted-subset donors showed higher generation probabilities than non-shared clonotypes. Naive subsets generally had larger estimated clonotype richness than memory subsets. Pairwise subsampling led to the expectation that sequencing depth would affect the degree of clonotype sharing among donors. Approximately 5% of naive CD4, 3.5% of naive CD8, approximately 2% of memory CD4, and approximately 0.4% of memory CD8 clonotypes were shared across several donors. Even with the large sequencing depth, rarefaction of the sorted-subset datasets indicated that sequencing was incomplete.

Turning to this clone: The antigen it binds to is not known. No quality values exist for individual bases; no much larger clone is one base distant.

CD8 naive samples were CD45RO-negative cells positively selected for CCR7, giving a CD45RA+CCR7+ population that excluded TemRA cells. The donors were healthy, HIV-negative adults with no recently reported acute infections or vaccinations. Every donor was a Caucasian adult residing in Nashville, Tennessee, USA. Blood was obtained by leukapheresis, after which PBMCs were separated by Ficoll-Histopaque density gradient centrifugation and cryopreserved in liquid nitrogen vapor phase. Purity and quantity of every magnetically sorted T cell population were checked by analytical flow cytometry. Genomic DNA was isolated from every sorted fraction and measured by UV absorbance on a Nanodrop 2000c.

Recombination connected TRBV14 to TRBJ2-2, with the identity of the D gene unclear. The receptor comes from a young man in good health. Some clones in this sample may be carry-over from other donors' samples. The sequenced sample was naive CD8+ T cells from PBMCs. The intended sense of this specimen's cell subset or site label: CD45RA+CCR7+. Here is the DNA: TGTGCCAGCAGCCAAGACCGGGCTGACTTCACCGGGGAGCTGTTTTTT. It codes for CASSQDRADFTGELFF.